The entry below describes one T cell receptor beta chain. This entry comes from a study of blood T cell repertoires in COVID-19. Across the study: Material from acute and convalescent COVID-19 was sourced from the United States, Italy and Spain. In each case, the material was cDNA or gDNA derived from T cells, B-cell-depleted T cells, or PBMCs.

In the original analysis: Reference gene primer amplification in the assay estimated nucleated cell counts. Measured with immunoSEQ multiplex PCR; TCRdb has only the in-frame clones, and not every one. V and J calls and clone size come straight from that table; D and trimming were deduced from the DNA. The sample consists of around 78,000 clones, roughly 91% of them appearing once. From germline, CDR1 is SEHNR and CDR2 FQNEAQ (reference sequence). The CDR3 is made up of 15 amino acids. With V trimmed by 4 bases and J by 6 bases, 8 bases remained unmatched. This TCR came from a woman in her fifties or sixties in a cohort sampled during active COVID-19. The chain combines TRBV7-9 with TRBJ1-1, with 10 bases that match TRBD1. Sequencing was carried out using peripheral blood. The CDR3 region is CASSSWDRGGPEAFF. The CDR3 DNA is TGTGCCAGCAGCTCTTGGGACAGGGGAGGACCTGAAGCTTTCTTT.